The 11 T cell receptor beta chains reported below all come from one sample, sequenced in a study of post-analysis software for immune sequencing data. TCR beta cDNA libraries had unique molecular identifiers. TCRdb itself ran the PCR reads through MiXCR, one entry per CDR3 protein. The sample has 450,000 to 700,000 distinct CDR3 sequences, roughly 46% seen once. These receptors are not linked to any known antigen. Overall study findings and caveats: Roughly five TRBV segments were significantly more frequent in patients than in controls. TRBV5-6, TRBV5-1 and TRBV20-1 were among these segments.

The sequenced sample was blood. The receptors originated from a girl between 5 and 17 years old with multiple sclerosis.

The V and J genes are TRBV28 and TRBJ1-5; possibly TRBD1 for D (5 bases). This CDR3 contains 15 residues. The germline CDR1 and CDR2 sequences are MDHEN and SYDVKM. Between the trimmed V and J ends, which lost 3 bases and 1 base, there was a span of 10 bases. CDR3 DNA: TGTGCCAGCAGTTTTAGGCAGGGAAGCAATCAGCCCCAGCATTTT. This translates into CASSFRQGSNQPQHF.

CDR3 bases: TGCGCCAGCATATTGGACAATGAGCAGTTCTTC. It codes for CASILDNEQFF. V gene TRBV5-1 combines with J gene TRBJ2-1; D not resolved. Per germline, CDR1 SGHRS and CDR2 YFSETQ. V gave up 6 bases and J gave up 5 bases, with 6 bases separating them. The CDR3 has 11 amino acids.

This chain uses TRBV12-3 or TRBV12-4 with TRBJ2-3; the D is unclear. The V end was cut by 0 bases, the J end by 2 bases, with 9 bases between. The CDR3 length is 15 residues. The CDR3 protein is CASSLAVAATDTQYF. In DNA form, the CDR3 reads TGTGCCAGCAGTTTAGCGGTCGCAGCCACAGATACGCAGTATTTT.

The J gene is TRBJ2-3, the V gene TRBV7-9; 10 nucleotides line up with TRBD1. The trim removed 0 bases at V and 4 bases at J, leaving 4 bases unmatched. The length of the CDR3 is 16 residues. The germline CDR1 and CDR2 sequences are SEHNR and FQNEAQ (reference sequence). This CDR3 is CASSLARGTGADTQYF. The DNA for the CDR3 is TGTGCCAGCAGCTTAGCACGAGGGACAGGGGCAGATACGCAGTATTTT. The variable domain in full, completed from reference TRBV7-9 and TRBJ2-3, reads DTGVSQNPRHKITKRGQNVTFRCDPISEHNRLYWYRQTLGQGPEFLTYFQNEAQLEKSRLLSDRFSAERPKGSFSTLEIQRTEQGDSAMYLCASSLARGTGADTQYFGPGTRLTVL.

This clonotype was detected a few times. The rearrangement joins TRBV11-2 to TRBJ1-6, with 7 bases matching TRBD1. With 1 base clipped from V and 9 bases from J, the junction kept 3 bases outside the gene matches. Germline values: CDR1 SGHAT, CDR2 FQNNGV. This CDR3 is 14 amino acids long. CDR3 nucleotide sequence: TGTGCCAGCAGCTTAGCACAGGGGACTTCACCCCTCCACTTT. It translates to CASSLAQGTSPLHF.

V is TRBV5-1 and J is TRBJ2-5; 8 bases match TRBD2. The germline V gene has CDR1 SGHRS and CDR2 YFSETQ. The CDR3 length is 15 residues. After removal of 6 bases from V and 4 bases from J, the junction contained 11 bases not matched to a gene. The CDR3 loop is CASTRELAAGETQYF. CDR3 bases: TGCGCCAGCACACGCGAACTAGCGGCTGGAGAGACCCAGTACTTC.

This clonotype was observed a handful of times. DNA of the CDR3: TGTGCCAGCAGCTTGACTTTAGGGCGGCCCCTCCACTTT. Protein product: CASSLTLGRPLHF. This rearrangement joins TRBV7-2 to TRBJ1-6, with no clear D. Germline loops: CDR1 SGHTA, CDR2 FQGNSA. CDR3 length: 13 residues. Trimming removed 3 bases at V and 13 bases at J, with 13 bases between.

The chain recombines TRBV4-2 with TRBJ2-6; 7 bases match TRBD1. Germline V lookup: CDR1 LGHNA, CDR2 YNFKEQ. V dropped 3 bases and J dropped 0; count of bases not matched to a gene: 5. This CDR3 spans 17 amino acids. In DNA form, the CDR3 reads TGTGCCAGCAGCCAGTGGGACAGAAGCTCTGGGGCCAACGTCCTGACTTTC. Residues: CASSQWDRSSGANVLTF.

This chain links TRBV14 with TRBJ2-1, with D tentatively TRBD2 (7 bases). Deletions cut 4 bases from V and 4 bases from J, with 17 bases between. Germline loops: CDR1 SGHDN, CDR2 FVKESK. CDR3 length equals 16 residues. CDR3 sequence reads: CASSPRGGGRYNEQFF. As DNA, the CDR3 is TGTGCCAGCAGCCCTCGGGGAGGGGGTAGATACAATGAGCAGTTCTTC.

This clonotype was counted between two and nine times. In DNA form, the CDR3 reads TGTGCCAGCAGTTTACTGATCTCTGGGGCCAACGTCCTGACTTTC. It translates to CASSLLISGANVLTF. The gene calls are TRBV12-3 or TRBV12-4 and TRBJ2-6; no clear D. The CDR3 sequence is 15 residues long. Trimming removed 2 bases from V and 0 bases from J, with 5 bases in between.

The J gene is TRBJ2-1, the V gene TRBV5-1; D not resolved. V shed 5 bases and J shed 0 bases, with 12 bases lying between them. Germline V CDR1 and CDR2: SGHRS, YFSETQ. The CDR3 is made up of 15 amino acids. The CDR3 coding sequence is TGCGCCAGCAGGGCGGACGTGAGCTCCTACAATGAGCAGTTCTTC. It specifies CASRADVSSYNEQFF.